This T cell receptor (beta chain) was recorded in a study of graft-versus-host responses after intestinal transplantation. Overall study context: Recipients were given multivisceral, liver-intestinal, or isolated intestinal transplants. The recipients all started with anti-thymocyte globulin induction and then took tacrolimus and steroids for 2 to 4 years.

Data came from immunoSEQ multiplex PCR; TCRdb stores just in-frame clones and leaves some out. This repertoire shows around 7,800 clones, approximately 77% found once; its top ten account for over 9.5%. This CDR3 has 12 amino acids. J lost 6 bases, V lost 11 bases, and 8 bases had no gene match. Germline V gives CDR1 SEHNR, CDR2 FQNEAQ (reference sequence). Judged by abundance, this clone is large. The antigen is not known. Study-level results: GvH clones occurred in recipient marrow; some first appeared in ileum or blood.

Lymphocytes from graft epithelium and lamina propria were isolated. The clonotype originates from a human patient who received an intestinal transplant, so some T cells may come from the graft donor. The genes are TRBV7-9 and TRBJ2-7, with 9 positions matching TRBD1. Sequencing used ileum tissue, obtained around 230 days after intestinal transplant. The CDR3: CALEGQGVEQYF. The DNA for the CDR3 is TGTGCCCTCGAGGGACAGGGAGTCGAGCAGTACTTC.